The sequence of this TCR beta chain was determined in a study of cytomegalovirus exposure and HLA in healthy donors. The length of the CDR3 is 14 residues. Trimming removed 5 bases at V and 1 base at J, with 12 bases between. Germline V gene lookup returns CDR1 SGHRS and CDR2 YFSETQ. Primers: 60 Vbeta forward and 13 Jbeta reverse. The table came from immunoSEQ multiplex PCR; TCRdb's copy has only in-frame clones and leaves some out. The data show 200,000 or so clones, about 79% seen once. The gene calls are TRBV5-1 and TRBJ1-1; D perhaps matches TRBD1 (6 bases). The receptor was isolated from a boy aged 2-9 years in good health and CMV-seronegative. The sequenced sample consisted of PBMCs. As DNA, the CDR3 is TGCGCCAGCAGGGCGACACAGGGGAACACTGAAGCTTTCTTT. Its translation is CASRATQGNTEAFF.